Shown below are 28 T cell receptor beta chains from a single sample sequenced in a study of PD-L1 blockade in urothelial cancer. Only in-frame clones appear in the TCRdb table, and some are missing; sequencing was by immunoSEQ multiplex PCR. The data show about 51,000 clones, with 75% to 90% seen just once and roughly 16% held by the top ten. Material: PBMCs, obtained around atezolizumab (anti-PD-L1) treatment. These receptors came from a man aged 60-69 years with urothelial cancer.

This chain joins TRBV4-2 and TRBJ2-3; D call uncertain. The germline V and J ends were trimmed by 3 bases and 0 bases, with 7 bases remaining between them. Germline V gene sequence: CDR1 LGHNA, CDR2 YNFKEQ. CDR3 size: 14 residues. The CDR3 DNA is TGTGCCAGCAGCCATGAGGATAGCACAGATACGCAGTATTTT. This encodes CASSHEDSTDTQYF.

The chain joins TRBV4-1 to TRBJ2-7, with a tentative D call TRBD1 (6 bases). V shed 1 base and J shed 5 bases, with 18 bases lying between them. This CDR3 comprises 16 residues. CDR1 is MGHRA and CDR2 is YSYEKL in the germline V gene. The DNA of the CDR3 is TGCGCCAGCAGCCAAGGAAGCGAGGCAGGGGTCCACGAGCAGTACTTC. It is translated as CASSQGSEAGVHEQYF.

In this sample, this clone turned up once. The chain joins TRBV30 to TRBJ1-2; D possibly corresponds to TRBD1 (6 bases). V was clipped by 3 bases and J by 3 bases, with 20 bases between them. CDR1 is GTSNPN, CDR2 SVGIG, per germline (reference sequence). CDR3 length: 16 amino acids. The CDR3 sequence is CAWREPYGGSHYGYTF. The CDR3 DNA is TGTGCCTGGAGAGAACCGTATGGGGGCTCTCACTATGGCTACACCTTC.

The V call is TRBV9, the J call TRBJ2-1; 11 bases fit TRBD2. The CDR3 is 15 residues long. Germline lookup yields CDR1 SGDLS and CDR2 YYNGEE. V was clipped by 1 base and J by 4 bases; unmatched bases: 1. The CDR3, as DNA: TGTGCCAGCAGCGTACGACTAGCGGGATACAATGAGCAGTTCTTC. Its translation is CASSVRLAGYNEQFF.

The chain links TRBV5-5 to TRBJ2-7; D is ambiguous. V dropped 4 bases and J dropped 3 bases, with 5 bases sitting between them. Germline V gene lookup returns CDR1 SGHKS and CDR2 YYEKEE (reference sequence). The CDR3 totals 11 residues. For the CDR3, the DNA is TGTGCCAGCAGCCCAGGCTACGAGCAGTACTTC. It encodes CASSPGYEQYF.

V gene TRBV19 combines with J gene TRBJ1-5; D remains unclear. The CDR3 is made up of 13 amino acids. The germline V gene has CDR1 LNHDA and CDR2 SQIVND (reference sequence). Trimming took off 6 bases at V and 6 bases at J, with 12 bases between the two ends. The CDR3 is CASSPIRGQPQHF. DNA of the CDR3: TGTGCCAGTAGCCCAATTCGAGGTCAGCCCCAGCATTTT.

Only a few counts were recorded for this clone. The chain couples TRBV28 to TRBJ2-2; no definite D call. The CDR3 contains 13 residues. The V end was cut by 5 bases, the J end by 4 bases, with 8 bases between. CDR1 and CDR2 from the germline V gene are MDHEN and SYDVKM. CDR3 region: CASSPLFTGELFF. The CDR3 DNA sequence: TGTGCCAGCAGTCCCTTGTTCACCGGGGAGCTGTTTTTT.

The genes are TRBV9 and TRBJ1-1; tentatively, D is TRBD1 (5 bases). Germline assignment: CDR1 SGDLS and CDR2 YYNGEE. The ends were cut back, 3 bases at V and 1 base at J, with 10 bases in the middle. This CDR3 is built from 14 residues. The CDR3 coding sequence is TGTGCCAGCAGCGCCTTCGACAGGAACACTGAAGCTTTCTTT. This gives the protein CASSAFDRNTEAFF.

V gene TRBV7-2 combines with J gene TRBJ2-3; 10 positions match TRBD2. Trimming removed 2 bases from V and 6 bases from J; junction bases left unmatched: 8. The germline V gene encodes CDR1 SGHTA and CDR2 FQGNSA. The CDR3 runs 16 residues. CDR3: CASSLRSGGARDTQYF. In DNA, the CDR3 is TGTGCCAGCAGCTTAAGAAGCGGGGGGGCCCGGGATACGCAGTATTTT.

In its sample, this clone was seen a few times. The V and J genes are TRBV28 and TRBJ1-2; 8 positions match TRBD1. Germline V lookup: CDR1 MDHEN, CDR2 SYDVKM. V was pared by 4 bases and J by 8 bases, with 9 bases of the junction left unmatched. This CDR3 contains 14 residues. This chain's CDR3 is CASSSRTGRIGYTF. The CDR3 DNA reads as TGTGCCAGCAGTTCGAGGACAGGGCGTATCGGCTACACCTTC.

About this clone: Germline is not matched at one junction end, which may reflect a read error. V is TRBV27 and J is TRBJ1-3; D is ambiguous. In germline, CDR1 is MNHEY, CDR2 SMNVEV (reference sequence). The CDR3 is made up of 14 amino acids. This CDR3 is CASSSPGMGNAIYF. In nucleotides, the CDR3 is TGTGCCAGCAGTTCCCCGGGGATGGGAAACGCCATATATTTT.

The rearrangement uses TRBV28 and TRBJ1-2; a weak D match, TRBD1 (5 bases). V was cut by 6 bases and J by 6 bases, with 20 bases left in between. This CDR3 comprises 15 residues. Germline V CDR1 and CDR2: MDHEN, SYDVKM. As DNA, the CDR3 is TGTGCCAGCAGCCCACCAGCGGGGGGTCGTCATGGCTACACCTTC. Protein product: CASSPPAGGRHGYTF.

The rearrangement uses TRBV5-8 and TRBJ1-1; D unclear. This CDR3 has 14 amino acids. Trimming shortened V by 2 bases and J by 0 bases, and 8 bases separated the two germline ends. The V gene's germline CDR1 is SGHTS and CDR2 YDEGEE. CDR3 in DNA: TGTGCCAGCAGCTTATACGGGGTGAACACTGAAGCTTTCTTT. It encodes CASSLYGVNTEAFF.

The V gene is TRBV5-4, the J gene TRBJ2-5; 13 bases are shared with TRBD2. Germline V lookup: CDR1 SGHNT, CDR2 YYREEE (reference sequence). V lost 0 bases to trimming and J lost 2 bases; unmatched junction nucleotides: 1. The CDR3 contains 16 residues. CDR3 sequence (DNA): TGTGCCAGCAGCTTGGGGACTAGCGGGGGACAAGAGACCCAGTACTTC. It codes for CASSLGTSGGQETQYF.

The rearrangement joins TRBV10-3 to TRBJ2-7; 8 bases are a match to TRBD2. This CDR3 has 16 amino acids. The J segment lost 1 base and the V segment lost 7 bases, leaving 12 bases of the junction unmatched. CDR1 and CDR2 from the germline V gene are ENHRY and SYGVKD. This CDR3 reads CAITESAGVASYEQYF. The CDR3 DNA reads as TGTGCCATCACCGAATCAGCGGGAGTAGCATCCTACGAGCAGTACTTC.

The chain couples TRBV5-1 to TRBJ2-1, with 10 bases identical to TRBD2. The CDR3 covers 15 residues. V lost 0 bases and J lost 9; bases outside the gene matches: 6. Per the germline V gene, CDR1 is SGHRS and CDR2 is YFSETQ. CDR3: CASSLGSGGASEQFF. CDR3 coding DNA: TGCGCCAGCAGCTTGGGGAGCGGGGGGGCTTCTGAGCAGTTCTTC.

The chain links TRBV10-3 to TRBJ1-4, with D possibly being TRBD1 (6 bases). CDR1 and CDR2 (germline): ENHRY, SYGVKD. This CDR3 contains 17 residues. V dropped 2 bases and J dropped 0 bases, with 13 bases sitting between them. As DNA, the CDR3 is TGTGCCATCAGTGAGAACAGGGCGGAGTCAACTAATGAAAAACTGTTTTTT. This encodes CAISENRAESTNEKLFF.

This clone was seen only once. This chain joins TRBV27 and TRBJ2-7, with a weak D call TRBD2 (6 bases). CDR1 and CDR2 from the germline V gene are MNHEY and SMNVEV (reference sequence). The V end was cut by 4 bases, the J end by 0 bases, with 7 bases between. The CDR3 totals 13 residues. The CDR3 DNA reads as TGTGCCAGCAGTTCGGGACTCTCCTACGAGCAGTACTTC. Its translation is CASSSGLSYEQYF.

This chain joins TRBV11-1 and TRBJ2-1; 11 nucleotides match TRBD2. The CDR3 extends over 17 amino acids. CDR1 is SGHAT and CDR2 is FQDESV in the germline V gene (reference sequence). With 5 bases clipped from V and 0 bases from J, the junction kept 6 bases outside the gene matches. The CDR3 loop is CASSLTSGASSYNEQFF. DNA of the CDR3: TGTGCCAGCAGCCTGACTAGCGGGGCAAGCTCCTACAATGAGCAGTTCTTC.

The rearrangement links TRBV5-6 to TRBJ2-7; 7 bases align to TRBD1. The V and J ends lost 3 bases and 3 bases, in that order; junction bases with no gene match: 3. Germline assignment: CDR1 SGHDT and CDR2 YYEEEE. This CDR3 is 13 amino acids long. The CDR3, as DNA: TGTGCCAGCAGCTATGGGACAGTCTACGAGCAGTACTTC. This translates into CASSYGTVYEQYF. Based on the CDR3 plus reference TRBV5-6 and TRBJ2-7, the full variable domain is DAGVTQSPTHLIKTRGQQVTLRCSPKSGHDTVSWYQQALGQGPQFIFQYYEEEERQRGNFPDRFSGHQFPNYSSELNVNALLLGDSALYLCASSYGTVYEQYFGPGTRLTVT.

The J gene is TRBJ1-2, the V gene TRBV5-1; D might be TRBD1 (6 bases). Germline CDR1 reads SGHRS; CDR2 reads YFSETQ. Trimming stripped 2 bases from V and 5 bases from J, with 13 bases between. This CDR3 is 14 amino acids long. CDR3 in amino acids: CASSLEGQTYGYTF. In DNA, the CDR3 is TGCGCCAGCAGCTTAGAAGGACAGACGTATGGCTACACCTTC.

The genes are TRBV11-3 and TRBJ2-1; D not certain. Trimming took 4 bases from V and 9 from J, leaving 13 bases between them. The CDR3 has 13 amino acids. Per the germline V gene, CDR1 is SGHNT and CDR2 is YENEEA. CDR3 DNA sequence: TGTGCCAGCAGCTCCCCGAATATCGGTGAGCAGTTCTTC. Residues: CASSSPNIGEQFF.

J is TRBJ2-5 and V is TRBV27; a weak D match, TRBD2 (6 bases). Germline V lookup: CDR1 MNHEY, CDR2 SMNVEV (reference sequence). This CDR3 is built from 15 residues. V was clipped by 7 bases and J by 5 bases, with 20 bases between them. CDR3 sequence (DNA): TGTGCCAGCACCCCTTTAGGGGCGGGAATGGAGACCCAGTACTTC. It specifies CASTPLGAGMETQYF.

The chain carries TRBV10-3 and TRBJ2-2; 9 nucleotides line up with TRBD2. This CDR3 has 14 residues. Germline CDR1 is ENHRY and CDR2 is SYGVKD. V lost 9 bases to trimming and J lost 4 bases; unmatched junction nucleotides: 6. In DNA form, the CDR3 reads TGTGCCATTTCTAGCGGGGCCCCCACCGGGGAGCTGTTTTTT. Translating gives CAISSGAPTGELFF.

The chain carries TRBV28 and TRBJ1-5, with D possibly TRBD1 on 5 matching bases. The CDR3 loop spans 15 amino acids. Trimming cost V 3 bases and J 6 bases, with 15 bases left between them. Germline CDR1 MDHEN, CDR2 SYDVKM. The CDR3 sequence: CASSFPDRQGQPQHF. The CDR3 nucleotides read TGTGCCAGCAGTTTCCCCGACCGCCAGGGTCAGCCCCAGCATTTT.

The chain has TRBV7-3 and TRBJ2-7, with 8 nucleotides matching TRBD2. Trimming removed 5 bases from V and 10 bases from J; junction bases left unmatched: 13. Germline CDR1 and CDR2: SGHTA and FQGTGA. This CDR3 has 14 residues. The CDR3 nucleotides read TGTGCCAGCAGCCCCCGCGTGGCTAGCGGGCTTCAGTACTTC. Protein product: CASSPRVASGLQYF.

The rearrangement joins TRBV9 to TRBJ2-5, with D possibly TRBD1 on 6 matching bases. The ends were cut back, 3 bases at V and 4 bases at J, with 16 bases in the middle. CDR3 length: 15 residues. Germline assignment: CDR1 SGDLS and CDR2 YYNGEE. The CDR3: CASSASTGKGETQYF. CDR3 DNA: TGTGCCAGCAGCGCTTCTACAGGGAAGGGAGAGACCCAGTACTTC.

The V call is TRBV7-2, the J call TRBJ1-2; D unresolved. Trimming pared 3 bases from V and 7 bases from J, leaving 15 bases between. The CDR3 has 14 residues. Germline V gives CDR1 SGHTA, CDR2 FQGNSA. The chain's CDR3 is CASSFLKSTGGYTF. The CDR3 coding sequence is TGTGCCAGCAGCTTTTTGAAGAGTACGGGTGGCTACACCTTC.